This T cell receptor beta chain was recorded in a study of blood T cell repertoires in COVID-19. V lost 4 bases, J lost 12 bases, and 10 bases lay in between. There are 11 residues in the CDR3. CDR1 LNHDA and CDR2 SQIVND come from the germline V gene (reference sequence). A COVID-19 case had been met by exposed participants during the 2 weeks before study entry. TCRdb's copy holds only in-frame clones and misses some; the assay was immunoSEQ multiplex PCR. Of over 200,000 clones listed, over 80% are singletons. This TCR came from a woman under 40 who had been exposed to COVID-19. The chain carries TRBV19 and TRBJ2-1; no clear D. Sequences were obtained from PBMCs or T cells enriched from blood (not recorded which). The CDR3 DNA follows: TGTGCCAGTAGTAACGCGGTAGGGCAGTTCTTC. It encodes CASSNAVGQFF.